Included here is one T cell receptor beta chain sequence, with context. This clonotype appeared many times. Its antigen target is currently unknown. Base-call qualities are not available, and no considerably larger clone is one nucleotide away. The source of the sample is a study of breast tumors, draining lymph nodes, adjacent tissues (dated by TCRdb to 2016 to 2018). With regard to the full study: TCR beta repertoires were compared across tumor, adjacent nontumor tissue and axillary lymph nodes obtained from breast cancer patients. The study aimed to assess the relationships and possible T-cell exchange between tumor, surrounding tissue and draining lymph node repertoires in human breast cancer. Summary of the overall study and its limitations: T-cell repertoire diversity in tumors was found to be lower than in lymph nodes but higher than in nontumor tissue, and preferential V and J gene usage was observed. A scenario in which most tumor T cells derive from the lymph node and then expand within tumor tissue was judged to be consistent with the data. Tumor and nontumor tissue repertoires were found to be significantly more similar in luminal-like than in basal-like breast cancer. The study presented the conclusion that tumor T cells originate in lymph nodes as consistent with a hypothesis, not as something directly demonstrated.

The germline V gene gives CDR1 as SGHDT and CDR2 as YYEEEE. Measured from the cysteine to the phenylalanine, the CDR3 is 14 residues long. CDR3 DNA is the only sequence kept; it has 42 bases, read in frame from the first base. The trim is 4 bases for V and 3 bases for J, with a gap of 13 bases between the germline ends. The listed sequencing device is Illumina HiSeq 2000. Multiplex PCR amplification was used to build the TCR beta chain libraries. High-throughput sequencing was used to analyze the amplified TCR beta chain products. Using fastp trimming at Q25 and MiXCR clonotype assembly, TCRdb reanalyzed the public sequencing data and kept in-frame beta chains. Each CDR3 protein appears once, grouped with its most common genes and DNA. The sample table records about 89,000 distinct CDR3 sequences; over 25% of these occur just once. The top ten constitute 8.1% of the sample. The lymph node samples were taken from the axillary draining lymph nodes of breast cancer patients.

Sequenced input: axillary lymph node tissue. This sequence uses TRBV5-6 and TRBJ2-5; a tentative D match to TRBD1 spans 5 bases. The TCR originated in a female donor with breast cancer. Some clones in this sample may be carry-over from other donors' samples. The DNA sequence is TGTGCCAGCAGCGCTCAAGGGGCCAAAGAGACCCAGTACTTC. The resulting protein is CASSAQGAKETQYF. Full variable domain (CDR3 extended with the reference TRBV5-6 and TRBJ2-5 proteins): DAGVTQSPTHLIKTRGQQVTLRCSPKSGHDTVSWYQQALGQGPQFIFQYYEEEERQRGNFPDRFSGHQFPNYSSELNVNALLLGDSALYLCASSAQGAKETQYFGPGTRLLVL.